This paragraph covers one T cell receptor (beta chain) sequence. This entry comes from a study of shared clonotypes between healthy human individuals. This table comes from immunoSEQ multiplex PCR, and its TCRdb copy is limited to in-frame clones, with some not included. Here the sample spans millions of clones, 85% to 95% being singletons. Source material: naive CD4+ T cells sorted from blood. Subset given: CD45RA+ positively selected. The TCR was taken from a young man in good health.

CDR3 sequence: CASSFENTRQFF. The CDR3 region has the DNA TGTGCCAGCAGTTTCGAAAATACCCGGCAGTTCTTC. V usage is TRBV28 and J usage is TRBJ2-1; D is undetermined. The ends were cut back, 3 bases at V and 12 bases at J, with 12 bases in the middle. There are 12 residues in the CDR3. The germline V gene has CDR1 MDHEN and CDR2 SYDVKM.